This entry lists 21 T cell receptor beta chains sequenced from one sample in a study of CD8 T cells in Susac syndrome. Random hexamers primed reverse transcription of about 0.5 to 1 ug RNA. TCRdb reanalysed the immunoSEQ multiplex PCR reads using MiXCR and keeps one entry per CDR3 protein. This sample carries approximately 94,000 distinct CDR3 sequences, 95% of them seen once, and the ten largest clones take less than 0.35%. The material sequenced was CD8+ T cells from PBMCs. The source of these receptors is a human donor with Susac syndrome.

The chain is built from TRBV29-1 and TRBJ2-5; D gene uncertain. Trimming cost V 3 bases and J 5 bases, with 13 bases left between them. CDR1 SQVTM and CDR2 ANQGSEA come from the germline V gene. The CDR3 length is 13 residues. The CDR3: CSVDGPVGETQYF. DNA of the CDR3: TGCAGCGTTGATGGTCCTGTGGGGGAGACCCAGTACTTC.

The rearrangement links TRBV6-6 to TRBJ1-5; TRBD1 matches 7 bases. Germline lookup yields CDR1 MNHNY and CDR2 SVGAGI (reference sequence). The V and J ends lost 5 bases and 2 bases, in that order; junction bases with no gene match: 6. The CDR3 loop spans 15 amino acids. The CDR3 here is CASSGDGQGNQPQHF. The CDR3 bases are TGTGCCAGCAGTGGTGACGGACAGGGCAATCAGCCCCAGCATTTT.

The chain employs TRBV6-1 and TRBJ2-7, with D possibly matching TRBD2 (5 bases). This CDR3 has 12 amino acids. In germline, CDR1 is MNHNS, CDR2 SASEGT. V lost 8 bases and J lost 0, with 8 bases in between. The CDR3 DNA reads as TGTGCCAGCTTGGGGAGCTCCTACGAGCAGTACTTC. Encoded protein: CASLGSSYEQYF.

The rearrangement uses TRBV29-1 and TRBJ1-5, with a possible D match to TRBD1 (6 bases). The V end was cut by 6 bases, the J end by 8 bases, with 17 bases between. The CDR3 length is 13 residues. CDR1 SQVTM and CDR2 ANQGSEA come from the germline V gene. This CDR3 reads CSVDRHPNKPQHF. CDR3 DNA: TGCAGCGTGGACAGACACCCCAACAAGCCCCAGCATTTT.

The J gene is TRBJ2-7, the V gene TRBV20-1; a possible D gene is TRBD1 (5 bases). The length of the CDR3 is 14 residues. Germline loops: CDR1 DFQATT, CDR2 SNEGSKA (reference sequence). Trimming removed 3 bases from V and 0 bases from J, with 12 bases in between. In DNA, the CDR3 is TGCAGTGCTAGGTCGGACAAAGGCTCCTACGAGCAGTACTTC. As protein: CSARSDKGSYEQYF.

The sample holds one count of this clonotype. The chain is built from TRBV21-1 and TRBJ2-7. TRBV21-1 is designated a pseudogene. The CDR3 loop spans 14 amino acids. DNA of the CDR3: TGTGCCAGATATCAGGATCTCAGCTCCTACGAGCAGTACTTC. Protein sequence: CARYQDLSSYEQYF.

This chain uses TRBV29-1 with TRBJ1-1; possible D gene TRBD1, 6 bases. The length of the CDR3 is 15 residues. The V end was cut by 2 bases, the J end by 1 base, with 14 bases between. The germline V gene has CDR1 SQVTM and CDR2 ANQGSEA. CDR3: CSVEKQGGPNTEAFF. The CDR3 nucleotides are TGCAGCGTTGAAAAACAGGGAGGACCGAACACTGAAGCTTTCTTT.

The V gene is TRBV15, the J gene TRBJ2-2; TRBD2 agrees at 14 bases. This CDR3 is built from 17 residues. Germline trimming cut 3 bases from V and 6 bases from J; bases unmatched to any gene: 6. Germline V gene lookup returns CDR1 LNHNV and CDR2 YYDKDF (reference sequence). CDR3: CATSRSTGLAGAGELFF. The CDR3 region has the DNA TGTGCCACCAGCAGGTCCACGGGACTAGCGGGGGCCGGGGAGCTGTTTTTT.

This sequence joins TRBV20-1 and TRBJ1-4; unclear D gene. The V gene's germline CDR1 is DFQATT and CDR2 SNEGSKA (reference sequence). The CDR3 has 15 amino acids. V dropped 1 base and J dropped 2 bases, with 11 bases sitting between them. CDR3: CSARGSTTTNEKLFF. CDR3 in DNA: TGCAGTGCTAGAGGGTCGACAACCACTAATGAAAAACTGTTTTTT.

This clonotype was seen only once. The rearrangement joins TRBV12-3 or TRBV12-4 to TRBJ2-5, with 7 nucleotides matching TRBD2. This CDR3 comprises 14 residues. V lost 3 bases to trimming and J lost 4 bases; unmatched junction nucleotides: 5. CDR3 sequence reads: CASSFGGRAETQYF. DNA for the CDR3: TGTGCCAGCAGTTTTGGGGGGAGGGCAGAGACCCAGTACTTC.

The chain couples TRBV19 to TRBJ2-4, with D tentatively TRBD1 (6 bases). CDR1 LNHDA and CDR2 SQIVND come from the germline V gene (reference sequence). Trimming removed 6 bases from V and 2 bases from J, with 11 bases in between. This CDR3 spans 14 amino acids. The CDR3 protein is CASSSQGTKNIQYF. The CDR3 DNA reads TGTGCCAGTAGCTCTCAGGGGACCAAAAACATTCAGTACTTC.

The rearrangement joins TRBV5-1 to TRBJ2-1; 7 bases are shared with TRBD1. Germline CDR1 and CDR2: SGHRS and YFSETQ. V was pared by 4 bases and J by 10 bases, with 8 bases of the junction left unmatched. The CDR3 loop spans 13 amino acids. CDR3 region: CASSTTRGLEQFF. CDR3 sequence (DNA): TGCGCCAGCAGCACGACGAGGGGGCTAGAGCAGTTCTTC.

This clonotype was seen just once. V is TRBV20-1 and J is TRBJ1-2; no definite D call. CDR1 is DFQATT, CDR2 SNEGSKA, per germline (reference sequence). Trimming removed 4 bases at V and 7 bases at J, with 16 bases between. This CDR3 is 13 amino acids long. The CDR3 protein is CSATDPTPGGYTF. The CDR3 DNA sequence: TGCAGTGCTACGGACCCAACCCCAGGTGGCTACACCTTC.

This chain joins TRBV14 and TRBJ1-3; D unclear. The V and J ends lost 4 bases and 0 bases respectively, with 13 bases between them. Germline V gene lookup returns CDR1 SGHDN and CDR2 FVKESK. The CDR3 runs to 16 residues. CDR3 DNA: TGTGCCAGCAGCCCCCTAGGGCCGTTCTCTGGAAACACCATATATTTT. This codes for CASSPLGPFSGNTIYF.

The rearrangement joins TRBV3-1 to TRBJ1-5, with unresolved D. This CDR3 contains 17 residues. Germline CDR1 LGHDT, CDR2 YNNKEL (reference sequence). V gave up 1 base and J gave up 2 bases, with 15 bases separating them. CDR3 sequence: CASSQGHRRRRNQPQHF. The CDR3 DNA reads TGTGCCAGCAGCCAAGGTCACCGTCGTCGGCGCAATCAGCCCCAGCATTTT.

The rearrangement joins TRBV29-1 to TRBJ2-7; TRBD1 matches 7 bases. Trimming at V came to 7 bases and at J to 3 bases, leaving 6 bases not matched to a gene. CDR3 size: 12 residues. CDR1 and CDR2 (germline): SQVTM, ANQGSEA. Here the CDR3 reads CSAQTGSYEQYF. The CDR3 DNA sequence: TGCAGCGCCCAGACAGGGAGCTACGAGCAGTACTTC.

This chain uses TRBV7-4 with TRBJ2-1, with 9 bases that match TRBD2. CDR3 size: 15 residues. V gave up 1 base and J gave up 8 bases; unmatched junction bases: 6. Germline loops: CDR1 SGHVT, CDR2 SQSDAQ. CDR3 loop: CASSLVGLASYEQFF. CDR3 in DNA: TGTGCCAGCAGCTTAGTTGGACTAGCGTCATATGAGCAGTTCTTC.

The chain has TRBV20-1 and TRBJ2-5; D tentatively fits TRBD1 or TRBD2 (5 bases each). Trimming removed 3 bases from V and 2 bases from J, with 13 bases in between. The CDR3 contains 14 residues. The germline V gene has CDR1 DFQATT and CDR2 SNEGSKA (reference sequence). In DNA, the CDR3 is TGCAGTGCTAGCCTTCCGGGGCTTCAAGAGACCCAGTACTTC. Translation gives CSASLPGLQETQYF.

The genes are TRBV20-1 and TRBJ1-1; no firm D call. V shed 0 bases and J shed 4 bases, with 12 bases lying between them. CDR1 DFQATT and CDR2 SNEGSKA come from the germline V gene (reference sequence). CDR3 size: 14 residues. CDR3 sequence reads: CSARDLERVTEAFF. Written as DNA, the CDR3 is TGCAGTGCTAGAGATCTGGAAAGGGTCACTGAAGCTTTCTTT.

The chain recombines TRBV27 with TRBJ1-1; no clear D gene. Trimming cost V 6 bases and J 2 bases, with 7 bases left between them. Germline CDR1 and CDR2: MNHEY and SMNVEV (reference sequence). The CDR3 sequence is 12 residues long. CDR3 residues: CASSPDNTEAFF. The CDR3 DNA reads as TGTGCCAGCAGCCCTGACAACACTGAAGCTTTCTTT.

This chain connects TRBV14 to TRBJ2-1; no clear D. V lost 4 bases, J lost 8 bases, and 12 bases lay in between. Germline-derived CDR1 and CDR2 are SGHDN and FVKESK. This CDR3 contains 13 residues. The CDR3 spells CASSPWANDEQFF. The CDR3 bases are TGTGCCAGCAGCCCCTGGGCGAACGATGAGCAGTTCTTC.